This TCR beta chain comes out of a study of cytomegalovirus exposure and HLA in healthy donors. Overall study findings and caveats: Researchers catalogued 150 or so TCR beta chains as cytomegalovirus-associated. It is likely that the observed cluster of highly shared sequence variants was a sequencing artifact.

This clone appeared a few times. Its target is not known. PCR used 60 Vbeta primers and 13 Jbeta primers. Clones were sequenced by immunoSEQ multiplex PCR, and TCRdb holds only the in-frame ones, with some missing. Among some 50,000 clones listed, less than 75% were seen once. CDR3 length: 14 residues. With 8 bases removed from V and 9 bases from J, the gap between germline ends came to 20 bases. CDR1 is SQVTM and CDR2 is ANQGSEA in the germline V gene. The chain combines TRBV29-1 with TRBJ1-6; weak D call: TRBD1 (5 bases). The receptor comes from a man aged 25-45 years in good health and CMV-seronegative. The sequencing sample was made of PBMCs. In DNA form, the CDR3 reads TGCAGCCGGGGAGGGGTGGGACTCGCTTCACCCCTCCACTTT. It specifies CSRGGVGLASPLHF.